The present entry profiles one T cell receptor beta chain with its context. The donors were in the roughly 130-subject validation cohort, distinct from the roughly 700-subject first cohort. V gave up 3 bases and J gave up 9 bases; unmatched junction bases: 10. Germline V lookup: CDR1 SGDLS, CDR2 YYNGEE. The CDR3 is made up of 16 amino acids. The record originates from a study of cytomegalovirus exposure and HLA in healthy donors. Measured with immunoSEQ multiplex PCR; TCRdb has only the in-frame clones, and not every one. Seen here are 65,000 to 70,000 clones, approximately 91% observed once, and the top ten hold 2.5% to 4%.

V is TRBV9 and J is TRBJ2-1; 12 bases are shared with TRBD2. The sequenced material came from PBMCs. This sequence was found in a young man in good health and CMV-seronegative. In DNA form, the CDR3 reads TGTGCCAGCAGCGGACCGGGACTAGCGGGTGGTAGTGAGCAGTTCTTC. As protein: CASSGPGLAGGSEQFF.